The 29 T cell receptor beta chains below all came from one sample that was sequenced in a study of cytomegalovirus exposure and HLA in healthy donors. PCR was performed using 60 Vbeta and 13 Jbeta primers. Some clones are missing from TCRdb's copy, which holds only in-frame ones; the method was immunoSEQ multiplex PCR. Its clone listing holds around 140,000 clones. The source material was PBMCs. The receptors derive from a woman aged 50 to 60 in good health and CMV-seronegative.

The gene calls are TRBV28 and TRBJ1-4, with 7 bases lining up with TRBD1. The CDR3 is 15 residues long. Trimming took 4 bases from V and 4 from J; bases not matched to a gene: 6. Germline CDR1 and CDR2: MDHEN and SYDVKM. The CDR3 loop is CASSSGTVFNEKLFF. CDR3 in DNA: TGTGCCAGCAGTTCCGGGACAGTCTTTAATGAAAAACTGTTTTTT.

The chain joins TRBV27 to TRBJ2-1; D is ambiguous. This CDR3 has 15 amino acids. Trimming left V 7 bases short and J 0 bases short, with 13 bases between. CDR1 MNHEY and CDR2 SMNVEV come from the germline V gene (reference sequence). Here the CDR3 reads CASNSYQSSYNEQFF. CDR3 DNA: TGTGCCAGCAACAGCTACCAGAGCTCCTACAATGAGCAGTTCTTC.

V gene TRBV27 combines with J gene TRBJ2-7; TRBD1 matches 7 bases. Trimming removed 4 bases from V and 3 bases from J; junction bases left unmatched: 6. This CDR3 region has 14 residues. Germline loops: CDR1 MNHEY, CDR2 SMNVEV (reference sequence). The CDR3 sequence is CASSSTGASYEQYF. The CDR3 nucleotides are TGTGCCAGCAGTTCTACAGGGGCAAGCTACGAGCAGTACTTC.

The chain carries TRBV28 and TRBJ2-7; 9 bases fit TRBD1. Germline values: CDR1 MDHEN, CDR2 SYDVKM. J lost 1 base, V lost 9 bases, and 4 bases had no gene match. The CDR3 sequence is 13 residues long. CDR3 region: CASGTGTSYEQYF. Written as DNA, the CDR3 is TGTGCCAGTGGGACAGGGACTTCCTACGAGCAGTACTTC.

The chain links TRBV13 to TRBJ2-5; the match to TRBD1 covers 7 bases. The germline CDR1 and CDR2 sequences are PRHDT and FYEKMQ (reference sequence). This CDR3 is 15 amino acids long. The J segment lost 4 bases and the V segment lost 5 bases, leaving 10 bases of the junction unmatched. CDR3 in DNA: TGTGCCAGCAGCACCCGACAGGGACGGGGAGAGACCCAGTACTTC. Encoded protein: CASSTRQGRGETQYF. Complete variable domain (other parts from reference TRBV13 and TRBJ2-5): AAGVIQSPRHLIKEKRETATLKCYPIPRHDTVYWYQQGPGQDPQFLISFYEKMQSDKGSIPDRFSAQQFSDYHSELNMSSLELGDSALYFCASSTRQGRGETQYFGPGTRLLVL.

The genes are TRBV5-1 and TRBJ1-2; TRBD1 might be the D (5 bases). CDR1 and CDR2 from the germline V gene are SGHRS and YFSETQ. V lost 4 bases, J lost 0 bases, and 10 bases lay in between. The CDR3 is 14 amino acids. CDR3 coding DNA: TGCGCCAGCAGCCCCCCGACAGCTAACTATGGCTACACCTTC. Its translation: CASSPPTANYGYTF.

This chain connects TRBV4-3 to TRBJ2-3; D might be TRBD2 (5 bases). This CDR3 contains 16 residues. Germline assignment: CDR1 LGHNA and CDR2 YSLEER. V was shortened by 4 bases and J by 1 base, with 15 bases between the two germline ends. The CDR3 reads CASSLAGPARTDTQYF. CDR3 DNA: TGCGCCAGCAGCCTGGCGGGCCCGGCTCGCACAGATACGCAGTATTTT.

The genes are TRBV27 and TRBJ2-3; 7 bases align to TRBD1. Germline-derived CDR1 and CDR2 are MNHEY and SMNVEV (reference sequence). The CDR3 has 14 amino acids. Losses at the gene ends were 5 bases for V and 3 bases for J; bases not matched to a gene: 5. The DNA for the CDR3 is TGTGCCAGCAGTCTTAACAGGGGAACAGATACGCAGTATTTT. This translates into CASSLNRGTDTQYF.

The chain joins TRBV4-1 to TRBJ2-7; TRBD2 matches 10 bases. This CDR3 contains 15 residues. Germline lookup yields CDR1 MGHRA and CDR2 YSYEKL. Germline trimming cut 4 bases from V and 3 bases from J; bases unmatched to any gene: 6. The CDR3: CASSLILAGNYEQYF. In DNA form, the CDR3 reads TGCGCCAGCAGCCTCATACTAGCGGGAAACTACGAGCAGTACTTC.

The V gene is TRBV5-1, the J gene TRBJ1-5, with 8 bases aligning to TRBD1. The CDR3 covers 15 residues. V lost 4 bases, J lost 2 bases, and 5 bases stayed unmatched. Germline V lookup: CDR1 SGHRS, CDR2 YFSETQ. The CDR3: CASSLDREGNQPQHF. The CDR3 nucleotides are TGCGCCAGCAGCCTGGACAGGGAAGGCAATCAGCCCCAGCATTTT.

The rearrangement uses TRBV7-3 and TRBJ2-1, with 8 bases identical to TRBD1. Germline values: CDR1 SGHTA, CDR2 FQGTGA. The V gene end was trimmed by 0 bases and the J gene end by 2 bases; junction bases not matched to a gene: 0. The CDR3 contains 15 residues. The CDR3 DNA reads as TGTGCCAGCAGCTTAACACAGGGGGCCTACAATGAGCAGTTCTTC. It encodes CASSLTQGAYNEQFF.

This chain links TRBV9 with TRBJ1-2, with TRBD1 matching 10 bases. Germline loops: CDR1 SGDLS, CDR2 YYNGEE. J was trimmed by 7 bases and V by 3 bases; bases with no gene match: 9. The CDR3 extends over 15 amino acids. CDR3 bases: TGTGCCAGCAGCGGCCGGGACAGGGGATCCCTTGGCTACACCTTC. It is translated as CASSGRDRGSLGYTF.

The chain links TRBV4-3 to TRBJ2-5; 7 nucleotides line up with TRBD2. The CDR3 is 15 residues long. The germline gives CDR1 LGHNA, CDR2 YSLEER. Trimming at V came to 3 bases and at J to 4 bases, leaving 8 bases not matched to a gene. The CDR3 DNA is TGCGCCAGCAGCCATGAATATGGGGGGGGAGAGACCCAGTACTTC. This encodes CASSHEYGGGETQYF.

V gene TRBV5-1 combines with J gene TRBJ1-3, with D unresolved. The CDR3 is made up of 17 amino acids. From germline, CDR1 is SGHRS and CDR2 YFSETQ. Trimming left V 4 bases short and J 0 bases short, with 17 bases between. The CDR3 sequence: CASSPQMGGSSGNTIYF. DNA of the CDR3: TGCGCCAGCAGCCCCCAGATGGGAGGGAGCTCTGGAAACACCATATATTTT.

The chain is built from TRBV27 and TRBJ1-2, with D unclear. CDR3 length: 15 residues. Germline CDR1 is MNHEY and CDR2 is SMNVEV (reference sequence). Between the trimmed V and J ends, which lost 6 bases and 2 bases, there was a span of 16 bases. The CDR3 reads CASRNTGGINYGYTF. The CDR3 DNA follows: TGTGCCAGCAGGAACACGGGCGGGATAAACTATGGCTACACCTTC.

This rearrangement joins TRBV5-4 to TRBJ2-2; 8 nucleotides match TRBD2. CDR3 length: 15 amino acids. Germline CDR1 SGHNT, CDR2 YYREEE (reference sequence). V gave up 4 bases and J gave up 6 bases; unmatched junction bases: 8. The CDR3 reads CASSPGREVAGELFF. CDR3 bases: TGTGCCAGCAGCCCCGGGAGGGAGGTTGCCGGGGAGCTGTTTTTT.

This rearrangement joins TRBV28 to TRBJ1-1, with TRBD1 matching 10 bases. Germline assignment: CDR1 MDHEN and CDR2 SYDVKM. J gave up 1 base and V 7 bases, and 6 bases lay outside the gene matches. This CDR3 contains 15 residues. The CDR3 reads CASTRTGGSNTEAFF. The CDR3 DNA is TGTGCCAGCACCCGGACAGGGGGATCGAACACTGAAGCTTTCTTT.

The chain recombines TRBV27 with TRBJ2-5; TRBD2 agrees at 10 bases. Trimming at V came to 6 bases and at J to 1 base, leaving 8 bases not matched to a gene. This CDR3 has 16 residues. Per the germline V gene, CDR1 is MNHEY and CDR2 is SMNVEV (reference sequence). The CDR3 is CASRPGLAVVQETQYF. CDR3 sequence (DNA): TGTGCCAGCAGACCTGGACTAGCGGTTGTCCAAGAGACCCAGTACTTC.

This chain uses TRBV6-4 with TRBJ1-5; 7 bases are a match to TRBD1. The trim removed 5 bases at V and 7 bases at J, leaving 11 bases unmatched. CDR1 and CDR2 from the germline V gene are MRHNA and SNTAGT. This CDR3 has 15 amino acids. CDR3 sequence (DNA): TGTGCCAGCAGTCCCGATGGACAGGCGGGACAGCCCCAGCATTTT. Translating gives CASSPDGQAGQPQHF.

The V call is TRBV19, the J call TRBJ1-1, with a possible D match to TRBD1 (5 bases). In germline, CDR1 is LNHDA, CDR2 SQIVND (reference sequence). The germline V and J ends were trimmed by 4 bases and 1 base, with 13 bases remaining between them. The CDR3 is 15 amino acids. DNA of the CDR3: TGTGCCAGTAGTAGGGGGGGAAGGTCGAACACTGAAGCTTTCTTT. Its translation: CASSRGGRSNTEAFF.

The chain couples TRBV9 to TRBJ2-5; the D gene is possibly TRBD2 (5 bases). V lost 3 bases, J lost 5 bases, and 11 bases lay in between. The germline CDR1 and CDR2 sequences are SGDLS and YYNGEE. The CDR3 sequence is 13 residues long. The CDR3 protein is CASSGSGKETQYF. The CDR3 DNA sequence: TGTGCCAGCAGCGGATCCGGGAAGGAGACCCAGTACTTC.

The J gene is TRBJ2-7, the V gene TRBV10-3, with D hard to call. The ends were cut back, 0 bases at V and 0 bases at J, with 12 bases in the middle. The length of the CDR3 is 16 residues. The V gene's germline CDR1 is ENHRY and CDR2 SYGVKD. CDR3 protein: CAISESRMRSSYEQYF. CDR3 in DNA: TGTGCCATCAGTGAGTCAAGGATGAGGAGCTCCTACGAGCAGTACTTC.

The chain employs TRBV25-1 and TRBJ1-3, with D possibly matching TRBD1 (5 bases). The germline gives CDR1 MGHDK, CDR2 SYGVNS. The CDR3 consists of 15 residues. Trimming took off 8 bases at V and 2 bases at J, with 16 bases between the two ends. This chain's CDR3 is CASSYGGNTGNTIYF. The CDR3 nucleotides read TGTGCCAGCTCCTATGGGGGGAACACTGGAAACACCATATATTTT.

This chain connects TRBV28 to TRBJ1-4, with TRBD1 matching 7 bases. This CDR3 spans 15 amino acids. Germline V gives CDR1 MDHEN, CDR2 SYDVKM. The V and J ends lost 5 bases and 6 bases, in that order; junction bases with no gene match: 9. The CDR3 DNA reads TGTGCCAGCAGTAATACTAGGGGGCGCGATGAAAAACTGTTTTTT. This codes for CASSNTRGRDEKLFF.

The V call is TRBV6-6, the J call TRBJ2-1, with D possibly matching TRBD2 (5 bases). From germline, CDR1 is MNHNY and CDR2 SVGAGI (reference sequence). Trimming shortened V by 0 bases and J by 11 bases, and 14 bases separated the two germline ends. There are 14 residues in the CDR3. In DNA form, the CDR3 reads TGTGCCAGCAGTTACTCGTCCTCGGGCGGGCAGCAGTTCTTC. The encoded protein is CASSYSSSGGQQFF.

The rearrangement uses TRBV7-3 and TRBJ2-1, with TRBD2 matching 8 bases. CDR3 size: 13 residues. CDR1 and CDR2 from the germline V gene are SGHTA and FQGTGA. The trim removed 5 bases at V and 14 bases at J, leaving 11 bases unmatched. The CDR3 nucleotides read TGTGCCAGCAGCACTCGGGGGGGCCAGAGGGAGTTCTTC. Encoded protein: CASSTRGGQREFF.

The genes are TRBV5-1 and TRBJ2-7, with TRBD2 matching 8 bases. The germline gives CDR1 SGHRS, CDR2 YFSETQ. Unmatched junction bases numbered 11, after V lost 3 bases and J lost 6 bases. The CDR3 is 15 residues long. The CDR3 DNA is TGCGCCAGCAGCTCTGGAACGGGAGGGCCGGGCGAGCAGTACTTC. Translating gives CASSSGTGGPGEQYF.

The V and J genes are TRBV30 and TRBJ2-5, with 11 bases aligning to TRBD2. The length of the CDR3 is 17 residues. J lost 6 bases, V lost 1 base, and 13 bases had no gene match. Germline lookup yields CDR1 GTSNPN and CDR2 SVGIG (reference sequence). The chain's CDR3 is CAWSGGLAGGGGKTQYF. CDR3 sequence (DNA): TGTGCCTGGAGTGGGGGGCTAGCGGGGGGCGGTGGAAAGACCCAGTACTTC.

The rearrangement joins TRBV5-8 to TRBJ1-4; D gene uncertain. The CDR3 contains 17 residues. Trimming removed 1 base from V and 0 bases from J, with 13 bases in between. Germline V gene sequence: CDR1 SGHTS, CDR2 YDEGEE. The CDR3: CASSLKGLATTNEKLFF. In nucleotides, the CDR3 is TGTGCCAGCAGCTTGAAAGGCCTAGCTACAACTAATGAAAAACTGTTTTTT.